Presented here are 12 T cell receptor beta chains from one specimen sequenced in a study of tumor-infiltrating lymphocytes in localized non-small cell lung cancer (dated by TCRdb to 2020 to 2022). Library preparation used the immunoSEQ multiplex PCR assay. The table was pulled from immuneACCESS by TCRdb, which kept in-frame rearrangements only. Such tables lose some clones; where checked, under half of the loss comes from unresolved V genes, and the rest has no known cause. This sample comprises about 12,000 clones, 65% to 85% of them detected only once. 10% to 15% of the sample is held by the ten biggest clonotypes. Sequencing was carried out using lung tumor tissue. The receptors shown here come from a human donor with non-small cell lung cancer.

This chain links TRBV9 with TRBJ1-1, with D unclear. The CDR3 has 13 residues. Germline CDR1 reads SGDLS; CDR2 reads YYNGEE. Trimming pared 3 bases from V and 4 bases from J, leaving 10 bases between. The CDR3 coding sequence is TGTGCCAGCAGCGGTCGTAGGAGCACTGAAGCTTTCTTT. It codes for CASSGRRSTEAFF.

The chain uses TRBV19 and TRBJ2-1; 9 bases are shared with TRBD1. The CDR3 is made up of 19 amino acids. The trim removed 3 bases at V and 3 bases at J, leaving 15 bases unmatched. Germline V gene sequence: CDR1 LNHDA, CDR2 SQIVND (reference sequence). The CDR3 reads CASSIGRGGQGQYYNEQFF. In DNA form, the CDR3 reads TGTGCCAGTAGTATCGGTCGAGGGGGACAGGGACAGTACTACAATGAGCAGTTCTTC.

This chain uses TRBV2 with TRBJ1-5; 7 nucleotides align to TRBD1. Germline CDR1 reads SNHLY; CDR2 reads FYNNEI. V lost 5 bases and J lost 3; bases outside the gene matches: 13. The CDR3 runs to 17 residues. The CDR3 nucleotides read TGTGCCAGCAGTTCCAAAAACAGGGGATACTACAATCAGCCCCAGCATTTT. It specifies CASSSKNRGYYNQPQHF.

The chain combines TRBV27 with TRBJ1-4; maybe TRBD1 (6 bases). Trimming removed 6 bases at V and 8 bases at J, with 19 bases between. CDR3 size: 15 residues. Per the germline V gene, CDR1 is MNHEY and CDR2 is SMNVEV (reference sequence). CDR3 DNA: TGTGCCAGCAGCCTTCAGAGGGGGAACGGGGAAAAACTGTTTTTT. Its protein product is CASSLQRGNGEKLFF. Variable domain in full (rest from reference TRBV27 and TRBJ1-4): EAQVTQNPRYLITVTGKKLTVTCSQNMNHEYMSWYRQDPGLGLRQIYYSMNVEVTDKGDVPEGYKVSRKEKRNFPLILESPSPNQTSLYFCASSLQRGNGEKLFFGSGTQLSVL.

The chain joins TRBV6-6 to TRBJ2-5; 10 bases align to TRBD2. The length of the CDR3 is 15 residues. V shed 6 bases, J shed 2 bases, and the junction held 6 bases outside the gene matches. CDR1 and CDR2 (germline): MNHNY, SVGAGI (reference sequence). This CDR3 is CASSLTSGEQETQYF. DNA for the CDR3: TGTGCCAGCAGCCTCACTAGCGGGGAGCAAGAGACCCAGTACTTC.

This clone was counted a few times. The genes are TRBV10-3 and TRBJ1-1, with D unresolved. The V gene lost 11 bases and the J gene lost 2 bases, with 9 bases spanning the gap. The CDR3 covers 11 residues. Looked up from germline, CDR1 is ENHRY and CDR2 is SYGVKD. The CDR3 region is CAASANTEAFF. CDR3 coding DNA: TGTGCCGCTTCCGCTAACACTGAAGCTTTCTTT.

The chain combines TRBV4-3 with TRBJ1-3; D unclear. The CDR3 has 15 amino acids. V shed 1 base and J shed 1 base, with 8 bases lying between them. CDR1 is LGHNA, CDR2 YSLEER, per germline. The CDR3 spells CASSQGFGSGNTIYF. CDR3 DNA: TGCGCCAGCAGCCAAGGATTCGGGTCTGGAAACACCATATATTTT.

The chain carries TRBV9 and TRBJ2-1; D uncertain. CDR3 length equals 14 residues. From germline, CDR1 is SGDLS and CDR2 YYNGEE. Between the trimmed V and J ends, which lost 0 bases and 4 bases, there was a span of 8 bases. CDR3 DNA: TGTGCCAGCAGCGTAGTGGCGGAATACAATGAGCAGTTCTTC. This codes for CASSVVAEYNEQFF.

The CDR3 bases are TGCGCCAGCAGCCGGGACAGGAAATACGAGCAGTACTTC. Amino acid sequence: CASSRDRKYEQYF. The chain carries TRBV4-1 and TRBJ2-7; TRBD1 matches at 8 bases. The length of the CDR3 is 13 residues. The V segment lost 4 bases and the J segment 4 bases; nucleotides outside the gene matches: 3. Germline CDR1 reads MGHRA; CDR2 reads YSYEKL.

The chain recombines TRBV5-1 with TRBJ1-6, with TRBD1 as a possible D gene (5 bases). The CDR3 is 15 residues long. Germline CDR1 is SGHRS and CDR2 is YFSETQ. Trimming shortened V by 4 bases and J by 9 bases, and 17 bases separated the two germline ends. CDR3 DNA sequence: TGCGCCAGCAGCCGCGAAGGGACTTTCGGTTCACCCCTCCACTTT. It specifies CASSREGTFGSPLHF.

The V gene is TRBV5-1, the J gene TRBJ1-2, with D hard to call. The V end was cut by 4 bases, the J end by 3 bases, with 7 bases between. CDR3 length: 12 residues. The V gene's germline CDR1 is SGHRS and CDR2 YFSETQ. CDR3 sequence (DNA): TGCGCCAGCAGCGCAGGCGACTATGGCTACACCTTC. Translation: CASSAGDYGYTF.

The chain employs TRBV5-1 and TRBJ1-1; 7 nucleotides line up with TRBD1. Germline V CDR1 and CDR2: SGHRS, YFSETQ. The CDR3 consists of 16 residues. The V and J ends lost 1 base and 1 base, in that order; junction bases with no gene match: 7. The chain's CDR3 is CASSLPKTGWNTEAFF. CDR3 sequence (DNA): TGCGCCAGCAGCTTGCCCAAGACAGGGTGGAACACTGAAGCTTTCTTT. The full variable domain, with the rest looked up from reference TRBV5-1 and TRBJ1-1, is KAGVTQTPRYLIKTRGQQVTLSCSPISGHRSVSWYQQTPGQGLQFLFEYFSETQRNKGNFPGRFSGRQFSNSRSEMNVSTLELGDSALYLCASSLPKTGWNTEAFFGQGTRLTVV.